This T cell receptor delta chain was obtained from a study of Vδ1+ human thymocytes. Study conclusions and caveats: Despite high sort purity, roughly 19% of thymic T cell receptor delta sequences were Vdelta2. In the thymus, TRG and TRD repertoires looked highly polyclonal with Gaussian CDR3 lengths.

RNA was extracted from the cells and then reverse transcribed. Multiplex PCR used pooled V-gene forward primers and a constant-region reverse primer to amplify CDR3s. TCRdb reprocessed the multiplex PCR reads using CATT. This table holds under 80,000 delta-chain clones, approximately 34% found once. Alphabeta T cells were depleted, then CD3+ Vdelta1+ Vdelta2- thymocytes were FACS-sorted. V lost 3 bases and J lost 0, with 11 bases in between. The CDR3 contains 15 residues. Germline-derived CDR1 and CDR2 are TSWWSYY and QGS. This clone was observed a few times. The antigen is unknown. This sequence joins TRDV1 and TRDJ1; D might be TRDD3 (5 bases). This sequence was found in a boy under two years old who had congenital heart surgery. Sequenced material: Vdelta1+ gamma-delta thymocytes from the thymus. The subset denotes: FACS-sorted CD3+ TCRalphabeta- TCRVdelta1+ TCRVdelta2- thymocytes. This chain's CDR3 is CALGEGSLYTDKLIF. CDR3 sequence (DNA): TGTGCTCTTGGGGAGGGATCACTCTACACCGATAAACTCATCTTT.